A selection of T cell receptor beta chains follows, all from one sample in a study of response to subunit inactivated influenza vaccine. TCRdb called the RT-PCR reads again in MiXCR, with one record for every CDR3 protein. In the table there are more than 200,000 distinct CDR3 sequences, 12% of which are singletons. This specimen consisted of non-naive T cells sorted from PBMCs, obtained around 15 days before vaccination. All receptors come from a man in his forties or fifties who received an inactivated influenza vaccine. The CDR3 runs from the conserved cysteine through the conserved F or W. Fields, in order: D gene, V gene, J gene, clone size, CDR3 DNA, CDR3 protein. The D gene is left open where the match is weak. Clone size is shown for a subset of rows, as once, few, many or a class of expanded clone.

D gene: -; V gene: TRBV2; J gene: TRBJ2-5; clone size: -; CDR3 DNA: TGTGCCAGCAGTGTGGGCAGACAAGAGACCCAGTACTTC; CDR3 protein: CASSVGRQETQYF
D gene: TRBD2; V gene: TRBV6-2/TRBV6-3; J gene: TRBJ2-4; clone size: -; CDR3 DNA: TGTGCCAGCAGTTACTCGATAACTAGCGGGAGGGCCGGCAAAAACATTCAGTACTTC; CDR3 protein: CASSYSITSGRAGKNIQYF
D gene: TRBD1; V gene: TRBV6-1; J gene: TRBJ2-5; clone size: -; CDR3 DNA: TGTGCCAGCAGCCAACCAGCAGGGGGATCGGAGACCCAGTACTTC; CDR3 protein: CASSQPAGGSETQYF
D gene: TRBD1; V gene: TRBV13; J gene: TRBJ2-7; clone size: many; CDR3 DNA: TGTGCCAGCAGTCGGACAGGGATCCCCTACGAGCAGTACTTC; CDR3 protein: CASSRTGIPYEQYF
D gene: -; V gene: TRBV25-1; J gene: TRBJ1-1; clone size: -; CDR3 DNA: TGTGCCAGCAGTGAACCTGGGGACACTGAAGCTTTCTTT; CDR3 protein: CASSEPGDTEAFF
D gene: TRBD1; V gene: TRBV6-1; J gene: TRBJ2-2; clone size: few; CDR3 DNA: TGTGCCAGCATCCCGACCGGGACAGCGAACACCGGGGAGCTGTTTTTT; CDR3 protein: CASIPTGTANTGELFF
D gene: TRBD2; V gene: TRBV2; J gene: TRBJ2-1; clone size: -; CDR3 DNA: TGTGCCAGCAGTGCCAGCGGGATTAGAGAGCAGTTCTTC; CDR3 protein: CASSASGIREQFF
D gene: TRBD1; V gene: TRBV6-5; J gene: TRBJ2-2; clone size: few; CDR3 DNA: TGTGCCAGCAGTTACGTCGGGACAGGGGTTCCCGGGGAGCTGTTTTTT; CDR3 protein: CASSYVGTGVPGELFF
D gene: TRBD1; V gene: TRBV5-1; J gene: TRBJ1-4; clone size: many; CDR3 DNA: TGCGCCAGCAGCCCGGGACAGGAGTATGAAAAACTGTTTTTT; CDR3 protein: CASSPGQEYEKLFF
D gene: -; V gene: TRBV6-1; J gene: TRBJ2-5; clone size: -; CDR3 DNA: TGTGCCAGCAGTGAAGTACCGGTACGGGAGACCCAGTACTTC; CDR3 protein: CASSEVPVRETQYF
D gene: TRBD1; V gene: TRBV10-1; J gene: TRBJ2-2; clone size: -; CDR3 DNA: TGCGCCAGCAGTGAGAGGACAGGTTTAAACACCGGGGAGCTGTTTTTT; CDR3 protein: CASSERTGLNTGELFF
D gene: TRBD1; V gene: TRBV2; J gene: TRBJ2-5; clone size: -; CDR3 DNA: TGTGCCAGCAGGAGGGACAGGCCACAAGAGACCCAGTACTTC; CDR3 protein: CASRRDRPQETQYF
D gene: -; V gene: TRBV6-2/TRBV6-3; J gene: TRBJ2-7; clone size: -; CDR3 DNA: TGTGCCAGCAGAGAAGACAGTCGGATTTACGAGCAGTACTTC; CDR3 protein: CASREDSRIYEQYF
D gene: -; V gene: TRBV6-5; J gene: TRBJ1-4; clone size: -; CDR3 DNA: TGTGCCAGCAGTTACTCGCTGAACAGGGTGGATGAAAAACTGTTTTTT; CDR3 protein: CASSYSLNRVDEKLFF